This T cell receptor (beta chain) emerged from a study of response to subunit inactivated influenza vaccine. MiXCR was run by TCRdb on the RT-PCR reads, yielding one entry per CDR3 protein. The sample contains around 580,000 distinct CDR3 sequences, 11% to 15% of which appear only once. V shed 1 base and J 2 bases; nucleotides not matched to a gene: 5. This CDR3 has 15 residues. Germline V gene sequence: CDR1 SGHTA, CDR2 FQGNSA. This sequence originates from a middle-aged man who received an inactivated influenza vaccine. The source material was PBMCs from blood, sampled approximately 12 days after vaccination. The genes are TRBV7-2 and TRBJ2-7, with 7 bases identical to TRBD2. The CDR3 here is CASSLVTGGTYEQYF. The CDR3 DNA sequence: TGTGCCAGCAGCTTAGTAACGGGGGGAACCTACGAGCAGTACTTC.